This entry lists 13 T cell receptor beta chains sequenced from one sample in a study of shared T cell receptors in the human thymus. Measured with immunoSEQ multiplex PCR; TCRdb has only the in-frame clones, and not every one. The sample lists about 660,000 clones; approximately 88% were seen once. These data were also reused for a study on human thymus T cells.

The sequenced material came from thymocytes. The receptors were sampled from a boy under three years old with a congenital heart defect.

The rearrangement uses TRBV7-2 and TRBJ2-1; 13 bases fit TRBD2. V lost 4 bases to trimming and J lost 8 bases; unmatched junction nucleotides: 5. The CDR3 runs to 15 residues. Germline loops: CDR1 SGHTA, CDR2 FQGNSA. CDR3 sequence: CASSSTSGRDYEQFF. The CDR3 DNA sequence: TGTGCCAGCAGCTCTACTAGCGGGAGGGATTATGAGCAGTTCTTC.

The rearrangement joins TRBV5-1 to TRBJ2-7, with D possibly being TRBD1 (7 bases). In germline, CDR1 is SGHRS, CDR2 YFSETQ. The CDR3 sequence is 14 residues long. Trimming cost V 0 bases and J 3 bases, with 10 bases left between them. CDR3 nucleotides: TGCGCCAGCAGCTTGGCGCAGGGGGGCTACGAGCAGTACTTC. Translation gives CASSLAQGGYEQYF.

This clone was observed a handful of times. V usage is TRBV6-5 and J usage is TRBJ1-6, with TRBD1 identical over 9 bases. The CDR3 extends over 14 amino acids. The germline CDR1 and CDR2 sequences are MNHEY and SVGAGI. Trimming took 6 bases from V and 9 from J; bases not matched to a gene: 6. The CDR3 DNA reads as TGTGCCAGCAGCAAGGACAGGGGTGGTTCACCCCTCCACTTT. It encodes CASSKDRGGSPLHF.

The chain has TRBV4-3 and TRBJ2-1; 7 nucleotides match TRBD2. CDR1 and CDR2 from the germline V gene are LGHNA and YSLEER. The CDR3 is 13 residues long. The ends lost 9 bases at V and 8 bases at J; junction bases unmatched: 10. CDR3 sequence reads: CASSVEGGDEQFF. Here the CDR3 DNA reads TGCGCCAGTAGTGTAGAGGGAGGGGATGAGCAGTTCTTC.

This sequence joins TRBV5-6 and TRBJ1-2, with TRBD1 matching over 11 bases. The germline V gene has CDR1 SGHDT and CDR2 YYEEEE. V trimming: 5 bases; J trimming: 1 base; junction bases outside the gene matches: 10. CDR3 size: 17 residues. CDR3 amino acids: CASRPTGQGDGNYGYTF. CDR3 nucleotides: TGTGCCAGCAGACCTACGGGACAGGGGGACGGTAACTATGGCTACACCTTC.

This chain's CDR3 is CASFPSATGRGIEDEAFF. In nucleotides, the CDR3 is TGTGCCAGTTTCCCCTCCGCCACAGGGAGAGGGATTGAGGACGAAGCTTTCTTT. The V call is TRBV27, the J call TRBJ1-1, with D tentatively TRBD1 (6 bases). The CDR3 loop spans 18 amino acids. V shed 9 bases and J shed 8 bases, with 34 bases lying between them. CDR1 is MNHEY and CDR2 is SMNVEV in the germline V gene (reference sequence).

This sequence joins TRBV18 and TRBJ1-5; 7 bases align to TRBD1. The CDR3 totals 20 residues. V shed 1 base, J shed 4 bases, and the junction held 19 bases outside the gene matches. Germline lookup yields CDR1 KGHSH and CDR2 LQKENI. CDR3 bases: TGTGCCAGCTCACCACAGGATGACAGGGAAGAAGGAGAATGTAATCAGCCCCAGCATTTT. This codes for CASSPQDDREEGECNQPQHF.

The CDR3 spells CASSLQRLEAYEQYF. In nucleotides, the CDR3 is TGTGCCAGCAGTTTACAGAGACTGGAAGCCTACGAGCAGTACTTC. The genes are TRBV28 and TRBJ2-7; no definite D call. Trimming removed 2 bases at V and 2 bases at J, with 13 bases between. Germline CDR1 MDHEN, CDR2 SYDVKM. The CDR3 covers 15 residues.

The chain has TRBV6-1 and TRBJ2-3; 7 nucleotides agree with TRBD2. Per the germline V gene, CDR1 is MNHNS and CDR2 is SASEGT. J gave up 4 bases and V 0 bases, and 7 bases lay outside the gene matches. The CDR3 loop spans 16 amino acids. CDR3 protein: CASSEASREPADTQYF. The CDR3 bases are TGTGCCAGCAGTGAAGCTTCGCGGGAGCCGGCAGATACGCAGTATTTT.

The rearrangement uses TRBV12-5 and TRBJ2-5; TRBD2 agrees at 7 bases. With 2 bases clipped from V and 6 bases from J, the junction kept 3 bases outside the gene matches. Germline V CDR1 and CDR2: LGHNT, FRNRAP. There are 13 residues in the CDR3. CDR3 residues: CASGLRGTKTQYF. In nucleotides, the CDR3 is TGTGCTAGTGGTTTGCGCGGGACTAAGACCCAGTACTTC.

The chain is built from TRBV28 and TRBJ2-7; 8 bases line up with TRBD1. The V gene end was trimmed by 5 bases and the J gene end by 6 bases; junction bases not matched to a gene: 15. The CDR3 is made up of 16 amino acids. Germline V gives CDR1 MDHEN, CDR2 SYDVKM. The CDR3 coding sequence is TGTGCCAGCAGTCCAAGGCGGCCGGGCAGGGGGCTCGAGCAGTACTTC. Translation: CASSPRRPGRGLEQYF.

The rearrangement uses TRBV6-1 and TRBJ2-5, with 16 nucleotides matching TRBD2. The CDR3 runs to 19 residues. Germline values: CDR1 MNHNS, CDR2 SASEGT. The trim removed 5 bases at V and 1 base at J, leaving 10 bases unmatched. In DNA, the CDR3 is TGTGCCAGCAGTCAAGGTTTGGGGACTAGCGGGAGGGGCCAAGAGACCCAGTACTTC. Translation gives CASSQGLGTSGRGQETQYF.

The chain recombines TRBV6-1 with TRBJ1-2, with a tentative D call TRBD1 (6 bases). The CDR3 covers 15 residues. The V end was cut by 4 bases, the J end by 8 bases, with 20 bases between. CDR1 and CDR2 from the germline V gene are MNHNS and SASEGT. The CDR3 DNA is TGTGCCAGCAGTGGAGATAACAGGGTTTTCAGGGGCTACACCTTC. It codes for CASSGDNRVFRGYTF.